Below are 30 T cell receptor beta chains sequenced from a single sample in a study of T cell repertoires in aging, cancer and after chemotherapy (dated 2019 in TCRdb). Instead of sorted cells or RNA, genomic DNA extracted from peripheral blood served as the source for amplifying TCR beta rearrangements. Sequencing used an Illumina MiSeq. Rearranged TRB sequences spanning V, D and J segments were amplified in a multiplex touch-down PCR with a mixed TRB-A/B primer pool. TCRdb reprocessed the public reads (quality trimming at Q25 with fastp, clone calling with MiXCR) and kept in-frame beta chains. Identical CDR3 protein sequences are pooled into one entry, listed with their most common genes and DNA. The sample table shows around 2,000 distinct CDR3 sequences, and under 40% are seen once. Less than 50% of the sample comes from the top ten. Sequenced sample: blood. These receptor sequences come from a human donor with a blood cancer.

There are a few counts of this clonotype. The chain recombines TRBV6-1 with TRBJ2-7; TRBD2 matches at 11 bases. V gave up 5 bases and J gave up 3 bases; unmatched junction bases: 6. This CDR3 contains 15 residues. CDR1 and CDR2 from the germline V gene are MNHNS and SASEGT. The CDR3 spells CASSSGTSGLYEQYV. The CDR3 region has the DNA TGTGCCAGCAGTTCCGGGACTAGCGGACTCTACGAGCAGTACGTC.

By share, this clonotype ranks as medium-sized (0.01 to 0.1%). The chain combines TRBV30 with TRBJ1-2; 9 nucleotides line up with TRBD1. Looked up from germline, CDR1 is GTSNPN and CDR2 is SVGIG (reference sequence). This CDR3 region has 12 residues. The ends lost 4 bases at V and 7 bases at J; junction bases unmatched: 4. CDR3 protein: CAWIGTGPGYTF. The CDR3 DNA reads as TGTGCCTGGATCGGGACAGGGCCTGGCTACACCTTC.

V gene TRBV30 combines with J gene TRBJ1-5, with D hard to call. Per germline, CDR1 GTSNPN and CDR2 SVGIG (reference sequence). V lost 2 bases and J 1 base, leaving 12 bases between the germline ends. The CDR3 consists of 15 residues. The CDR3 loop reads CAWSNWGKSNQPQHF. Here the CDR3 DNA reads TGTGCCTGGAGTAATTGGGGAAAAAGCAATCAGCCCCAGCATTTT.

This clonotype was counted a few times. This chain uses TRBV10-3 with TRBJ1-1, with D tentatively TRBD1 (5 bases). CDR1 ENHRY and CDR2 SYGVKD come from the germline V gene. V gave up 0 bases and J gave up 6 bases, with 23 bases separating them. CDR3 length equals 18 residues. The CDR3: CAISESPQGVATRAEAFF. In nucleotides, the CDR3 is TGTGCCATCAGTGAGTCTCCCCAGGGTGTCGCGACTAGAGCTGAAGCTTTCTTT.

The chain employs TRBV27 and TRBJ1-2, with D maybe TRBD1 (6 bases). The V end was cut by 6 bases, the J end by 7 bases, with 18 bases between. From germline, CDR1 is MNHEY and CDR2 SMNVEV (reference sequence). The CDR3 totals 14 residues. CDR3 nucleotide sequence: TGTGCCAGCAGGGGGGGGGCAGGGGCCGGTGGCTACACCTTC. Protein product: CASRGGAGAGGYTF.

This clonotype came up a few times. V gene TRBV5-6 combines with J gene TRBJ1-4; 11 bases map to TRBD1. The CDR3 spans 16 residues. Germline CDR1 reads SGHDT; CDR2 reads YYEEEE. The junction had 10 bases not matched to a gene; V was cut back by 4 bases and J by 8 bases. CDR3 DNA sequence: TGTGCCAGCAGCGCCCACGCGGGGACAGGGGGGGAAAAACTGTTTTTT. It specifies CASSAHAGTGGEKLFF.

This clonotype was counted only a few times. The chain uses TRBV6-6 and TRBJ1-2; D is perhaps TRBD1 (6 bases). The germline V gene has CDR1 MNHNY and CDR2 SVGAGI (reference sequence). Trimming stripped 5 bases from V and 3 bases from J, with 13 bases between. This CDR3 comprises 14 residues. The CDR3 loop reads CASSRQDPYYGYTF. The CDR3, as DNA: TGTGCCAGCAGTCGACAGGACCCCTACTATGGCTACACCTTC.

This chain connects TRBV20-1 to TRBJ2-2, with TRBD1 matching 7 bases. Germline CDR1 reads DFQATT; CDR2 reads SNEGSKA (reference sequence). The J segment lost 6 bases and the V segment lost 7 bases, leaving 11 bases of the junction unmatched. The CDR3 sequence is 14 residues long. The CDR3 is CSVRRDSRAGELFF. CDR3 nucleotide sequence: TGCAGTGTCAGAAGGGACAGTCGGGCCGGGGAGCTGTTTTTT.

The gene calls are TRBV6-1 and TRBJ1-5, with 11 bases that match TRBD1. Germline V gene data show CDR1 as MNHNS and CDR2 as SASEGT. This CDR3 contains 14 residues. Trimming at V came to 3 bases and at J to 7 bases, leaving 2 bases not matched to a gene. For the CDR3, the DNA is TGTGCCAGCAGTGAGGGACAGGGGGAACAGCCCCAGCATTTT. It specifies CASSEGQGEQPQHF.

This clonotype was recorded a few times. This sequence joins TRBV5-4 and TRBJ2-5; D is unresolved. This CDR3 region has 12 residues. The germline V and J ends were trimmed by 0 bases and 4 bases, with 4 bases remaining between them. Germline V CDR1 and CDR2: SGHNT, YYREEE (reference sequence). In DNA form, the CDR3 reads TGTGCCAGCAGCTTGGTGGGAGAGACCCAGTACTTC. Residues: CASSLVGETQYF.

Remarks on this clonotype: The junction departs from germline at one end; a sequencing error may be responsible. This sequence joins TRBV5-4 and TRBJ1-2; a possible D gene is TRBD1 (6 bases). Germline CDR1 SGHNT, CDR2 YYREEE (reference sequence). This CDR3 spans 15 amino acids. This CDR3 reads CASSLGTEVNNGYNF. In nucleotides, the CDR3 is TGTGCCAGCAGCTTGGGGACAGAGGTTAACAATGGCTACAACTTC.

The genes are TRBV7-2 and TRBJ2-7; TRBD2 aligns across 10 bases. The V gene's germline CDR1 is SGHTA and CDR2 FQGNSA. After removal of 5 bases from V and 2 bases from J, the junction contained 6 bases not matched to a gene. The CDR3 covers 15 residues. The CDR3 reads CASSPSGGAAYEQYF. CDR3 coding DNA: TGTGCCAGCAGCCCGAGCGGGGGGGCCGCCTACGAGCAGTACTTC.

The chain has TRBV6-5 and TRBJ1-2, with D tentatively TRBD1 (5 bases). Germline V lookup: CDR1 MNHEY, CDR2 SVGAGI. The CDR3 covers 14 residues. Deletions cut 5 bases from V and 3 bases from J, with 13 bases between. The CDR3 coding sequence is TGTGCCAGCAGTGAAATCTTGGGGGACTATGGCTACACCTTC. Translation: CASSEILGDYGYTF.

The rearrangement links TRBV19 to TRBJ1-4; 7 nucleotides match TRBD1. Germline V lookup: CDR1 LNHDA, CDR2 SQIVND (reference sequence). The CDR3 covers 16 residues. J was trimmed by 7 bases and V by 5 bases; bases with no gene match: 13. The CDR3: CASSRLTGFIGEKLFF. In DNA form, the CDR3 reads TGTGCCAGTAGTCGACTGACAGGGTTCATTGGTGAAAAACTGTTTTTT. The full variable domain, in which reference TRBV19 and TRBJ1-4 provide the parts outside the CDR3, is DGGITQSPKYLFRKEGQNVTLSCEQNLNHDAMYWYRQDPGQGLRLIYYSQIVNDFQKGDIAEGYSVSREKKESFPLTVTSAQKNPTAFYLCASSRLTGFIGEKLFFGSGTQLSVL.

The sample holds a few counts of this clonotype. The chain uses TRBV19 and TRBJ1-6, with D possibly being TRBD1 (5 bases). V gave up 9 bases and J gave up 0 bases, with 12 bases separating them. Per the germline V gene, CDR1 is LNHDA and CDR2 is SQIVND (reference sequence). The CDR3 is 15 residues long. The CDR3 DNA follows: TGTGCCAGCCAGACAGCTAGCTCCTATAATTCACCCCTCCACTTT. Residues: CASQTASSYNSPLHF.

This clonotype was picked up a small number of times. CDR3: CASSIGPGFRGISYNEQFF. CDR3 DNA: TGTGCCAGTAGTATAGGCCCTGGTTTTCGGGGGATATCCTACAATGAGCAGTTCTTC. The chain is built from TRBV19 and TRBJ2-1, with a weak D call TRBD2 (6 bases). CDR3 size: 19 residues. Germline assignment: CDR1 LNHDA and CDR2 SQIVND (reference sequence). Trimming cost V 1 base and J 1 base, with 20 bases left between them.

Within the sample, this clonotype is medium-sized. The chain employs TRBV7-6 and TRBJ2-3, with D uncertain. The V end lost 0 bases, the J end lost 0 bases, and 4 bases lay between the germline ends. The CDR3 totals 14 residues. Germline values: CDR1 SGHVS, CDR2 FNYEAQ. The CDR3 DNA reads TGTGCCAGCAGCTTAGCGCGAAGCACAGATACGCAGTATTTT. Protein: CASSLARSTDTQYF.

This clonotype showed up just a few times. V gene TRBV6-2 or TRBV6-3 combines with J gene TRBJ2-7; D might be TRBD1 or TRBD2, each matching 5 bases. V lost 4 bases and J 0 bases, leaving 10 bases between the germline ends. This CDR3 comprises 14 residues. Germline V CDR1 and CDR2: MNHEY, SVGEGT. The CDR3 is CASSLTGTSYEQYF. Here the CDR3 DNA reads TGTGCCAGCAGTTTGACCGGGACCTCCTACGAGCAGTACTTC.

V is TRBV6-5 and J is TRBJ2-6; 8 nucleotides align to TRBD1. In germline, CDR1 is MNHEY, CDR2 SVGAGI. This CDR3 is 17 amino acids long. Trimming removed 6 bases from V and 2 bases from J; junction bases left unmatched: 9. The CDR3 sequence: CASRSGQDFTGANVLTF. The CDR3 DNA is TGTGCCAGCAGATCGGGACAGGACTTTACTGGGGCCAACGTCCTGACTTTC.

The table lists this clonotype with a few counts. The chain combines TRBV28 with TRBJ1-4; unclear D gene. Germline V gene data show CDR1 as MDHEN and CDR2 as SYDVKM. V shed 7 bases and J shed 10 bases, with 13 bases lying between them. There are 12 residues in the CDR3. CDR3 residues: CASTPGRGKLFF. CDR3 DNA: TGTGCCAGCACCCCCGGTCGGGGAAAACTGTTTTTT. Full variable domain (rest looked up from reference TRBV28 and TRBJ1-4): DVKVTQSSRYLVKRTGEKVFLECVQDMDHENMFWYRQDPGLGLRLIYFSYDVKMKEKGDIPEGYSVSREKKERFSLILESASTNQTSMYLCASTPGRGKLFFGSGTQLSVL.

This chain links TRBV27 with TRBJ2-6; possible D gene TRBD1, 6 bases. Germline loops: CDR1 MNHEY, CDR2 SMNVEV (reference sequence). CDR3 size: 15 residues. Trimming took 6 bases from V and 3 from J, leaving 12 bases between them. This CDR3 is CASSLGAIGANVLTF. In DNA, the CDR3 is TGTGCCAGCAGCCTGGGGGCTATTGGGGCCAACGTCCTGACTTTC.

This clonotype is medium-sized. The chain joins TRBV15 to TRBJ2-2; no clear D gene. This CDR3 has 12 residues. Deletions cut 0 bases from V and 8 bases from J, with 4 bases between. Germline V gene data show CDR1 as LNHNV and CDR2 as YYDKDF (reference sequence). CDR3 loop: CATSRDLGELFF. CDR3 DNA sequence: TGTGCCACCAGCAGAGATTTGGGGGAGCTGTTTTTT.

The rearrangement links TRBV5-1 to TRBJ1-1; D is unclear. Germline values: CDR1 SGHRS, CDR2 YFSETQ. V was clipped by 5 bases and J by 0 bases, with 8 bases between them. CDR3 length: 13 amino acids. CDR3 amino acids: CASRASMNTEAFF. DNA for the CDR3: TGCGCCAGCAGAGCTTCTATGAACACTGAAGCTTTCTTT.

Only a few counts were recorded for this clonotype. This chain links TRBV6-1 with TRBJ2-7; D not certain. CDR1 is MNHNS and CDR2 is SASEGT in the germline V gene. The ends were cut back, 7 bases at V and 7 bases at J, with 5 bases in the middle. This CDR3 spans 9 amino acids. CDR3 bases: TGTGCCAGCAAGGGAGAGCAGTACGTC. Protein product: CASKGEQYV.

The gene calls are TRBV11-2 and TRBJ1-1; D is uncertain. The ends were cut back, 2 bases at V and 4 bases at J, with 8 bases in the middle. CDR1 and CDR2 (germline): SGHAT, FQNNGV. The CDR3 extends over 13 amino acids. CDR3 coding DNA: TGTGCCAGCAGCTTAAGTGAGGGCACTGAAGCTTTCTTT. This encodes CASSLSEGTEAFF.

Points on this clonotype: A much larger clone lies one base from this, so it may be a read error. The chain carries TRBV29-1 and TRBJ1-2, with D hard to call. V was pared by 4 bases and J by 8 bases, with 11 bases between. Germline loops: CDR1 SQVTM, CDR2 ANQGSEA. CDR3 length equals 11 residues. CDR3 sequence: CSVGKFSGYTF. In nucleotides, the CDR3 is TGCAGCGTTGGAAAATTTAGCGGCTACACCTTC.

This clonotype appeared a few times. This rearrangement joins TRBV20-1 to TRBJ2-3, with D possibly TRBD2 on 6 matching bases. CDR3 size: 15 residues. CDR1 is DFQATT and CDR2 is SNEGSKA in the germline V gene (reference sequence). Trimming took off 0 bases at V and 0 bases at J, with 10 bases between the two ends. The CDR3 loop reads CSARDWRGSTDTQYF. CDR3 coding DNA: TGCAGTGCTAGAGATTGGCGGGGAAGCACAGATACGCAGTATTTT.

This clonotype was seen once. One end of the junction fails to match germline, which may point to a read error. The V call is TRBV19, the J call TRBJ1-1, with D hard to call. The germline V gene encodes CDR1 LNHDA and CDR2 SQIVND (reference sequence). The CDR3 spans 13 residues. The CDR3 protein is CASSQRSNDEALF. Written as DNA, the CDR3 is TGTGCCAGTAGTCAGAGGAGTAACGATGAAGCTTTGTTT.

The rearrangement joins TRBV5-4 to TRBJ1-1, with 7 bases matching TRBD1. The V and J ends lost 4 bases and 3 bases, in that order; junction bases with no gene match: 3. Germline-derived CDR1 and CDR2 are SGHNT and YYREEE (reference sequence). The CDR3 sequence is 13 residues long. Written as DNA, the CDR3 is TGTGCCAGCAGCCAAGACAGGGACACTGAAGCTTTCTTT. This codes for CASSQDRDTEAFF.

The chain has TRBV7-2 and TRBJ1-3; D gene ambiguous. The CDR3 is 14 amino acids. V lost 2 bases to trimming and J lost 6 bases, with 11 bases between them. Germline V gene sequence: CDR1 SGHTA, CDR2 FQGNSA. The CDR3 DNA reads as TGTGCCAGCAGCTTACCAAACGGAGAAAACACCATATATTTT. Translated, it gives CASSLPNGENTIYF.